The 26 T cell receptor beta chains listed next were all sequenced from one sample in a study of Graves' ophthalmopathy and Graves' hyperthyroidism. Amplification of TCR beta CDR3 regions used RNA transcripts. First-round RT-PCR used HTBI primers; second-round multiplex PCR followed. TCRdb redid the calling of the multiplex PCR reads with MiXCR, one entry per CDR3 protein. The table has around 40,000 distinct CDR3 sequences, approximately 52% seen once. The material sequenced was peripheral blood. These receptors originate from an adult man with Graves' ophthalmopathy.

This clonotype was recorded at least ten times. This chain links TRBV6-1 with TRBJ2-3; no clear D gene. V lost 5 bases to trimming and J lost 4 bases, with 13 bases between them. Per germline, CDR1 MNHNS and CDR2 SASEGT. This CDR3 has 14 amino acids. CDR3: CASSTTPGSDTQYF. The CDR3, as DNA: TGTGCCAGCAGTACCACCCCTGGATCAGATACGCAGTATTTT.

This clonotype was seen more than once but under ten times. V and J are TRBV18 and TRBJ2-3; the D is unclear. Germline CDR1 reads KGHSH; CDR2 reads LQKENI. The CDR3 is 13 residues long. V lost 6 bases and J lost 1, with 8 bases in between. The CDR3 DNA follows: TGTGCCAGCTCTCAAATTGGCACAGATACGCAGTATTTT. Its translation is CASSQIGTDTQYF.

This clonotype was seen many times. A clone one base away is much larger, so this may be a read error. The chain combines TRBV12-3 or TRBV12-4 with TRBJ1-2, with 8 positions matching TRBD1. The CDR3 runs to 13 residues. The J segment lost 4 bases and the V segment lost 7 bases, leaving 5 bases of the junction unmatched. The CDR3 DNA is TGTGCCAGCACCGCGGACAGGGTCTATGGCTACACCTTC. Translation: CASTADRVYGYTF.

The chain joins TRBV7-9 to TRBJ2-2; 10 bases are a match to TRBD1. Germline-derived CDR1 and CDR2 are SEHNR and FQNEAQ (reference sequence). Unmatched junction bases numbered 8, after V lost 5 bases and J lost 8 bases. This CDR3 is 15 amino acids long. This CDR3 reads CASSRGTGVGGELFF. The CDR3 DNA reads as TGTGCCAGCAGCCGAGGGACAGGGGTTGGAGGGGAGCTGTTTTTT.

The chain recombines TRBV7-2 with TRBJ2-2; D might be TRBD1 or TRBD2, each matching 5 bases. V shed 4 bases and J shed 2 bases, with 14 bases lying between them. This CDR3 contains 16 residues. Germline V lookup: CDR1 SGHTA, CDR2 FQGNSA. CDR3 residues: CASSSSFGANTGELFF. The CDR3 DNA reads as TGTGCCAGCAGCTCCAGTTTCGGGGCCAACACCGGGGAGCTGTTTTTT.

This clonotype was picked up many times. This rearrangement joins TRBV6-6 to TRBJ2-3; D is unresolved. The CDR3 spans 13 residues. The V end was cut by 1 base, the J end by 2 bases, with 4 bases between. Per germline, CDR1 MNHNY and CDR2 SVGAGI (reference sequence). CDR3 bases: TGTGCCAGCAGTTACTTGCTCACAGATACGCAGTATTTT. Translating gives CASSYLLTDTQYF.

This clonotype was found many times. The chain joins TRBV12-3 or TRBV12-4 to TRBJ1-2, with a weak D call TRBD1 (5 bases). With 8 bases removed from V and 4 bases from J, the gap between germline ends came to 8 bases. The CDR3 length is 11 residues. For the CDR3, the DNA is TGTGCCAGCCGGGGCTTCTATGGCTACACCTTC. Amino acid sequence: CASRGFYGYTF.

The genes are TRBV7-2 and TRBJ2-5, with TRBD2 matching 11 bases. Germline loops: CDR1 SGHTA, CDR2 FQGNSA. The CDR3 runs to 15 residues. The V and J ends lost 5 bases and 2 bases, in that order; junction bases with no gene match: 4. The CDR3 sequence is CASSRTSGGQETQYF. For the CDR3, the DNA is TGTGCCAGCAGCCGAACTAGCGGGGGTCAAGAGACCCAGTACTTC.

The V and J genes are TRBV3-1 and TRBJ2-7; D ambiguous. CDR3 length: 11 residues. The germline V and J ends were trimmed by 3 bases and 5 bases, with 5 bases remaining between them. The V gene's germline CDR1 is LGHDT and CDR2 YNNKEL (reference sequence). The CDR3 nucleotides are TGTGCCAGCAGCCATTACGACGAGCAGTACTTC. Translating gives CASSHYDEQYF.

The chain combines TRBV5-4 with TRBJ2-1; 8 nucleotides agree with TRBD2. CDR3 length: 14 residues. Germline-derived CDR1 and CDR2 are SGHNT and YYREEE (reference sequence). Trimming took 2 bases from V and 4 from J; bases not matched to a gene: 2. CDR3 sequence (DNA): TGTGCCAGCAGCTTACTAGCGGCTTACAATGAGCAGTTCTTC. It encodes CASSLLAAYNEQFF.

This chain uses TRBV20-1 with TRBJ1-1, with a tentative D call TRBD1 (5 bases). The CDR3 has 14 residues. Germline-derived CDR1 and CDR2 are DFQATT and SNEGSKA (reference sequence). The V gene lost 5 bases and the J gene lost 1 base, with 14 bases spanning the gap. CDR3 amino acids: CSAGPAGRNTEAFF. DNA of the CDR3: TGCAGTGCTGGCCCGGCAGGGCGGAACACTGAAGCTTTCTTT.

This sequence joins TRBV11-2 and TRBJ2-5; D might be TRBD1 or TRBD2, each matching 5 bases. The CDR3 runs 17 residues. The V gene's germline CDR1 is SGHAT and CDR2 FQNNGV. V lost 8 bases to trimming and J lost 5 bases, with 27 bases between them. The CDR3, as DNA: TGTGCCAGCGGCGATACACCCGGGACGCTACGAGGGGAGACCCAGTACTTC. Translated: CASGDTPGTLRGETQYF.

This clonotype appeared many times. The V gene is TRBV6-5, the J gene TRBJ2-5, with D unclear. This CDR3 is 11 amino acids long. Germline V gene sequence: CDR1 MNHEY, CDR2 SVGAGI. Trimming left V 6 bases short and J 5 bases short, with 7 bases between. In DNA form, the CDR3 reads TGTGCCAGCAGCAACGGGGAGACCCAGTACTTC. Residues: CASSNGETQYF.

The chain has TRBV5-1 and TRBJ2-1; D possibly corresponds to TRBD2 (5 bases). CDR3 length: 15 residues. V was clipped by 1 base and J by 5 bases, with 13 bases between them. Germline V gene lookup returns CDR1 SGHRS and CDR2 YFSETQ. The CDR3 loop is CASSLTYGGNNEQFF. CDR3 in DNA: TGCGCCAGCAGCTTGACTTACGGAGGAAACAATGAGCAGTTCTTC.

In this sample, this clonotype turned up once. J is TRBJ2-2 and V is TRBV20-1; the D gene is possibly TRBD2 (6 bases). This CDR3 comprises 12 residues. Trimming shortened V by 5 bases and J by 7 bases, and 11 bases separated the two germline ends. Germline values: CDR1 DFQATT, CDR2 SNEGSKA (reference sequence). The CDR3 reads CSASGSHGELFF. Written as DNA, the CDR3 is TGCAGTGCTTCCGGGAGTCACGGGGAGCTGTTTTTT.

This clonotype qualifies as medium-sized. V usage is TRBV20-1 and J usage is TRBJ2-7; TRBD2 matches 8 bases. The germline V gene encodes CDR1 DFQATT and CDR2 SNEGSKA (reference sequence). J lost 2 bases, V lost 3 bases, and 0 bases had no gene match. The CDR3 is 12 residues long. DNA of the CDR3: TGCAGTGCTAGCGGGAGGGCCTACGAGCAGTACTTC. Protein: CSASGRAYEQYF.

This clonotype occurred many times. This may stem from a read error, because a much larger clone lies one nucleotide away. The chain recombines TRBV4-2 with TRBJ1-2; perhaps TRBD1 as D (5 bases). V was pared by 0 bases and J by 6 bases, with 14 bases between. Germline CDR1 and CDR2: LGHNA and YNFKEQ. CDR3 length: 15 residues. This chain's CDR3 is CASSQDGGRVDGYTF. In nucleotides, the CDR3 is TGTGCCAGCAGCCAAGATGGGGGTCGGGTGGATGGCTACACCTTC.

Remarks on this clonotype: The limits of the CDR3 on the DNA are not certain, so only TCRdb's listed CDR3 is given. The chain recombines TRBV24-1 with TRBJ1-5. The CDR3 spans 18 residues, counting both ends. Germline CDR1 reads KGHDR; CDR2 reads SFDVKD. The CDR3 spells CATSDLGGYTFGSEPQHF.

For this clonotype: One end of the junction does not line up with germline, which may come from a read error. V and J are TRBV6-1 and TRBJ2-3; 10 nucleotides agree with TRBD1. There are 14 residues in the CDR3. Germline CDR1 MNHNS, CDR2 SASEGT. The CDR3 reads CASTWDRGADTQRF. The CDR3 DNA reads TGTGCCAGTACTTGGGACAGGGGAGCAGATACGCAGCGTTTT.

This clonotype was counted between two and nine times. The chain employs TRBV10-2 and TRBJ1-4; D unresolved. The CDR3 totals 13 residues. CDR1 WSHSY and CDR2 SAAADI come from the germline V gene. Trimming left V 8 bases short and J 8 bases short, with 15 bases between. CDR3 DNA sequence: TGCGCCAGCTGGGAGACCACTGCAGAAAAACTGTTTTTT. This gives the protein CASWETTAEKLFF.

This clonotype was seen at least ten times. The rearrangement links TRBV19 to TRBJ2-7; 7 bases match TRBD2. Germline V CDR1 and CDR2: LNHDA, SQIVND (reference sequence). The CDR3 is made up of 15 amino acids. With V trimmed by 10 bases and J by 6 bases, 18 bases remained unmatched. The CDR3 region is CATGGAGVVFSEQYF. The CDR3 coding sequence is TGTGCCACCGGTGGGGCGGGAGTGGTCTTCTCCGAGCAGTACTTC.

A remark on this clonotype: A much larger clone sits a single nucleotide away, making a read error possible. CDR3 sequence reads: CASSYRGRNTEAFF. CDR3 DNA sequence: TGTGCCAGCAGCTATCGGGGGAGGAACACTGAAGCTTTCTTT. This chain joins TRBV5-4 and TRBJ1-1, with D possibly matching TRBD1 (5 bases). Germline V lookup: CDR1 SGHNT, CDR2 YYREEE (reference sequence). The CDR3 is made up of 14 amino acids. The V gene lost 3 bases and the J gene lost 1 base, with 10 bases spanning the gap.

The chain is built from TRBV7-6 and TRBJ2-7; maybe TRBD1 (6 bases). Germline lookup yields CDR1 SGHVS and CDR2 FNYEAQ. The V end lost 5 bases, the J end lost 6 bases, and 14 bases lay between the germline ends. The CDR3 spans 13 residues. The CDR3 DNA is TGTGCCAGCAGCCCCCGGAGAGGGGGCGAGCAGTACGTC. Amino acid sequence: CASSPRRGGEQYV.

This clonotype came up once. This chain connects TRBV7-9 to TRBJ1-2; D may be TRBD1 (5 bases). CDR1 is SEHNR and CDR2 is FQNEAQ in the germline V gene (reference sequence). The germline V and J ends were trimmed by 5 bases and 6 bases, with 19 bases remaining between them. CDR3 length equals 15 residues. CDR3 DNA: TGTGCCAGCAGCGACGGGGACGGAGGCTACAATGGCTACACCTTC. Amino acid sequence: CASSDGDGGYNGYTF.

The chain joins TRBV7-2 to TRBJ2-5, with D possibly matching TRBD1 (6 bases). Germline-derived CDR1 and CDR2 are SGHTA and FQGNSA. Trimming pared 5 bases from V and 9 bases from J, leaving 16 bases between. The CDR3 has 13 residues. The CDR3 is CASSRQESQPQYF. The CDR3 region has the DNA TGTGCCAGCAGCCGACAGGAATCTCAGCCCCAGTACTTC.

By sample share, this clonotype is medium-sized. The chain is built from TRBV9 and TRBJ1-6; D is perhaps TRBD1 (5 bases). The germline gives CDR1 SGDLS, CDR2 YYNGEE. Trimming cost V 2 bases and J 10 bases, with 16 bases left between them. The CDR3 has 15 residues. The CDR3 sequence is CASSVSFQGGSPLHF. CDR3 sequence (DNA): TGTGCCAGCAGCGTGTCTTTCCAGGGTGGCTCACCCCTCCACTTT.